This T cell receptor (beta chain) was sequenced during a study of blood T cell repertoires in COVID-19. As for the study in general: The samples span acute and convalescent COVID-19 from the United States, Italy and Spain.

Clones were sequenced by immunoSEQ multiplex PCR, and TCRdb holds only the in-frame ones, with some missing. The table has 250,000 to 350,000 clones, about 91% seen once. The V gene end was trimmed by 5 bases and the J gene end by 4 bases; junction bases not matched to a gene: 4. The CDR3 spans 14 residues. Germline CDR1 is SGHTA and CDR2 is FQGTGA. The chain couples TRBV7-3 to TRBJ2-5, with 10 bases identical to TRBD1. The material sequenced was peripheral blood. The sequence came from a woman aged 55-69 years with acute or convalescent COVID-19. The CDR3 spells CASSTGTGAETQYF. Here the CDR3 DNA reads TGTGCCAGCAGCACCGGGACAGGGGCAGAGACCCAGTACTTC. Filled out from reference TRBV7-3 and TRBJ2-5, the complete variable domain reads GAGVSQTPSNKVTEKGKYVELRCDPISGHTALYWYRQSLGQGPEFLIYFQGTGAADDSGLPNDRFFAVRPEGSVSTLKIQRTERGDSAVYLCASSTGTGAETQYFGPGTRLLVL.